These 26 T cell receptor beta chains were sequenced from one sample in a study of beta chain features in type 1 diabetes. The authors reverse transcribed all of the isolated RNA, so sequencing captured expressed TCRB transcripts. Only in-frame clones appear in the TCRdb table, and some are missing; sequencing was by immunoSEQ multiplex PCR. The sample has 970,000 or so clones, 15% to 20% seen once. The sequencing sample was made of naive CD4+ T cells from blood. The source of these receptors is a woman between 18 and 29 years old in good health.

The chain is built from TRBV6-6 and TRBJ2-1, with 9 positions matching TRBD2. CDR3 size: 14 residues. The germline gives CDR1 MNHNY, CDR2 SVGAGI (reference sequence). V shed 5 bases, J shed 10 bases, and the junction held 9 bases outside the gene matches. The CDR3 protein is CASSPGLARAEQFF. CDR3 nucleotide sequence: TGTGCCAGCAGTCCCGGACTAGCGAGAGCGGAGCAGTTCTTC.

This clone was detected only a few times. This CDR3 is CASSLRPRNGYEQFF. The CDR3 nucleotides are TGTGCCAGCAGCTTACGGCCTCGAAATGGATATGAGCAGTTCTTC. The chain combines TRBV7-2 with TRBJ2-1; D unresolved. Per germline, CDR1 SGHTA and CDR2 FQGNSA. The CDR3 has 15 amino acids. Trimming took off 2 bases at V and 8 bases at J, with 16 bases between the two ends.

This clone has only a few counts. The chain employs TRBV10-3 and TRBJ2-1, with 16 bases fitting TRBD2. Germline CDR1 reads ENHRY; CDR2 reads SYGVKD. Trimming cost V 10 bases and J 7 bases; bases outside gene matches: 7. This CDR3 has 15 residues. CDR3 region: CATGGLAGGLNEQFF. CDR3 nucleotides: TGTGCCACCGGGGGACTAGCGGGAGGGTTGAATGAGCAGTTCTTC.

The V gene is TRBV28, the J gene TRBJ2-7, with 7 bases aligning to TRBD1. This CDR3 is built from 14 residues. V was clipped by 5 bases and J by 3 bases; unmatched bases: 7. Germline lookup yields CDR1 MDHEN and CDR2 SYDVKM. The CDR3 here is CASSDTGTDYEQYF. Here the CDR3 DNA reads TGTGCCAGCAGTGATACCGGGACAGACTACGAGCAGTACTTC.

The rearrangement links TRBV23-1 to TRBJ2-3; unclear D gene. TRBV23-1 is identified as an open reading frame with a role that is uncertain. The CDR3 has 15 residues. Trimming cost V 3 bases and J 4 bases, with 14 bases left between them. The CDR3 region is CASSHVRPSADTQYF. CDR3 bases: TGCGCCAGCAGTCATGTCCGTCCCTCGGCAGATACGCAGTATTTT.

The CDR3 is CASSPLAGTAQNTEAFF. CDR3 in DNA: TGTGCCAGCTCACCCCTGGCCGGGACAGCCCAGAACACTGAAGCTTTCTTT. V is TRBV18 and J is TRBJ1-1; TRBD1 matches 7 bases. CDR1 and CDR2 (germline): KGHSH, LQKENI. The CDR3 totals 17 residues. Trimming took 3 bases from V and 1 from J; bases not matched to a gene: 11.

The rearrangement links TRBV28 to TRBJ2-1; TRBD2 agrees at 12 bases. J lost 5 bases, V lost 5 bases, and 4 bases had no gene match. Germline lookup yields CDR1 MDHEN and CDR2 SYDVKM. The CDR3 covers 15 residues. CDR3 nucleotides: TGTGCCAGCAGTGATCTAGCGGGAGGGAACAATGAGCAGTTCTTC. This gives the protein CASSDLAGGNNEQFF.

The chain combines TRBV7-9 with TRBJ2-7, with 13 bases aligning to TRBD2. Trimming cost V 6 bases and J 3 bases; bases outside gene matches: 5. CDR1 is SEHNR and CDR2 is FQNEAQ in the germline V gene (reference sequence). The CDR3 runs 15 residues. The CDR3 DNA reads as TGTGCCAGCAGGTCGGGACTAGCGGGATACTACGAGCAGTACTTC. Translation: CASRSGLAGYYEQYF.

This chain connects TRBV20-1 to TRBJ2-1; no reliable D call. CDR1 is DFQATT, CDR2 SNEGSKA, per germline (reference sequence). Trimming removed 5 bases from V and 7 bases from J, with 9 bases in between. The length of the CDR3 is 11 residues. The CDR3 bases are TGCAGTGCTGCTCCCCCTAATGAGCAGTTCTTC. It specifies CSAAPPNEQFF.

The chain uses TRBV18 and TRBJ1-2, with TRBD1 as a possible D gene (5 bases). The CDR3 is 14 residues long. V shed 3 bases and J shed 6 bases, with 14 bases lying between them. CDR1 and CDR2 (germline): KGHSH, LQKENI. The CDR3 region is CASSPLKGSDGYTF. The DNA of the CDR3 is TGTGCCAGCTCACCCCTGAAGGGGTCGGATGGCTACACCTTC.

J is TRBJ1-5 and V is TRBV28, with D unresolved. Trimming removed 8 bases from V and 5 bases from J, with 10 bases in between. Germline V lookup: CDR1 MDHEN, CDR2 SYDVKM. The CDR3 has 12 amino acids. The CDR3 protein is CASGPGYQPQHF. The CDR3 nucleotides are TGTGCCAGCGGACCAGGATATCAGCCCCAGCATTTT.

A remark on this clone: Other DNA sequences within the sample encode an identical CDR3. The chain couples TRBV18 to TRBJ2-5; unclear D gene. The V gene's germline CDR1 is KGHSH and CDR2 LQKENI. V dropped 3 bases and J dropped 5 bases, with 7 bases sitting between them. The CDR3 runs 12 residues. The CDR3 DNA reads TGTGCCAGCTCACCCGGAGAGGAGACCCAGTACTTC. Translating gives CASSPGEETQYF.

This clone was picked up a small number of times. The chain carries TRBV29-1 and TRBJ1-1, with 11 bases identical to TRBD1. Germline CDR1 is SQVTM and CDR2 is ANQGSEA. Trimming removed 7 bases from V and 2 bases from J; junction bases left unmatched: 9. The CDR3 is 15 residues long. For the CDR3, the DNA is TGCAGCGCGCTCGGGACAGGGGGTAAAAACACTGAAGCTTTCTTT. It is translated as CSALGTGGKNTEAFF.

This chain connects TRBV18 to TRBJ2-3; D might be TRBD1 (6 bases). The CDR3 covers 15 residues. Germline loops: CDR1 KGHSH, CDR2 LQKENI. V lost 8 bases to trimming and J lost 4 bases, with 19 bases between them. The CDR3 DNA follows: TGTGCCAGCAGCTTCGATAGGGGGACCCCAGATACGCAGTATTTT. Amino acids: CASSFDRGTPDTQYF.

This clone was detected only a few times. In DNA, the CDR3 is TGCGCCAGCAGCCTCATAGCGGGACAAGAGACCCAGTACTTC. Encoded protein: CASSLIAGQETQYF. The chain recombines TRBV5-1 with TRBJ2-5, with 8 nucleotides matching TRBD2. Per the germline V gene, CDR1 is SGHRS and CDR2 is YFSETQ. V lost 4 bases and J lost 2; bases outside the gene matches: 4. The length of the CDR3 is 14 residues.

The chain recombines TRBV28 with TRBJ2-1, with D possibly being TRBD1 or TRBD2 (5 bases each). CDR1 is MDHEN and CDR2 is SYDVKM in the germline V gene. Trimming took 6 bases from V and 8 from J, leaving 17 bases between them. This CDR3 spans 14 amino acids. The chain's CDR3 is CASRTTRGSDEQFF. DNA of the CDR3: TGTGCCAGCAGGACCACAAGGGGTAGCGATGAGCAGTTCTTC. The whole variable domain, remainder taken from reference TRBV28 and TRBJ2-1, is DVKVTQSSRYLVKRTGEKVFLECVQDMDHENMFWYRQDPGLGLRLIYFSYDVKMKEKGDIPEGYSVSREKKERFSLILESASTNQTSMYLCASRTTRGSDEQFFGPGTRLTVL.

V is TRBV28 and J is TRBJ2-7; D gene unclear. V lost 4 bases, J lost 3 bases, and 19 bases lay in between. There are 16 residues in the CDR3. CDR1 is MDHEN, CDR2 SYDVKM, per germline. The CDR3 DNA is TGTGCCAGCAGTTCTACACAGCACTCTGACGGCTACGAGCAGTACTTC. It specifies CASSSTQHSDGYEQYF.

The sample holds a few counts of this clone. The chain joins TRBV18 to TRBJ1-2; D gene unclear. The CDR3 runs to 14 residues. Germline assignment: CDR1 KGHSH and CDR2 LQKENI. Trimming stripped 6 bases from V and 4 bases from J, with 15 bases between. CDR3 DNA: TGTGCCAGCTCCCCCCCGAATTCCGGCTATGGCTACACCTTC. Residues: CASSPPNSGYGYTF.

The chain combines TRBV7-6 with TRBJ2-5; D perhaps matches TRBD2 (6 bases). Trimming left V 1 base short and J 5 bases short, with 14 bases between. The CDR3 runs 15 residues. CDR1 is SGHVS, CDR2 FNYEAQ, per germline. CDR3 bases: TGTGCCAGCAGCTTAGGGACTACGACTTCGGAGACCCAGTACTTC. It specifies CASSLGTTTSETQYF.

This clone came up a few times. V is TRBV7-2 and J is TRBJ2-1; D is possibly TRBD2 (6 bases). V gave up 0 bases and J gave up 9 bases, with 15 bases separating them. The CDR3 runs to 15 residues. CDR1 and CDR2 (germline): SGHTA, FQGNSA. Here the CDR3 DNA reads TGTGCCAGCAGCTTAGCGGGAGGACGTCACGGTGAGCAGTTCTTC. Translating gives CASSLAGGRHGEQFF.

A few counts support this clone. J is TRBJ1-1 and V is TRBV2; the D is unclear. V gave up 2 bases and J gave up 7 bases, with 8 bases separating them. The CDR3 totals 12 residues. Germline CDR1 reads SNHLY; CDR2 reads FYNNEI. The CDR3 sequence: CASSETENEAFF. In nucleotides, the CDR3 is TGTGCCAGCAGTGAAACGGAAAATGAAGCTTTCTTT.

This clone was seen more than once but under ten times. This chain links TRBV4-1 with TRBJ2-2, with 7 positions matching TRBD2. This CDR3 has 15 amino acids. V was pared by 8 bases and J by 8 bases, with 14 bases of the junction left unmatched. Germline loops: CDR1 MGHRA, CDR2 YSYEKL. The chain's CDR3 is CASGGIAGLGGELFF. The DNA for the CDR3 is TGCGCCAGCGGGGGGATAGCGGGCCTCGGTGGGGAGCTGTTTTTT.

This clone was picked up a small number of times. The sample carries other DNA sequences with the same CDR3. V and J are TRBV6-5 and TRBJ1-2, with unresolved D. V was shortened by 6 bases and J by 2 bases, with 10 bases between the two germline ends. Germline CDR1 reads MNHEY; CDR2 reads SVGAGI. CDR3 length equals 13 residues. CDR3 loop: CASSPEGNYGYTF. DNA of the CDR3: TGTGCCAGCAGCCCGGAAGGAAACTATGGCTACACCTTC.

About this clone itself: Other DNA sequences in this specimen translate into the identical CDR3. The J gene is TRBJ2-1, the V gene TRBV28, with D tentatively TRBD2 (6 bases). Germline CDR1 is MDHEN and CDR2 is SYDVKM. The CDR3 is made up of 14 amino acids. The V end was cut by 5 bases, the J end by 0 bases, with 8 bases between. CDR3 sequence reads: CASSPGGSYNEQFF. In nucleotides, the CDR3 is TGTGCCAGCAGTCCCGGGGGCTCCTACAATGAGCAGTTCTTC.

This rearrangement joins TRBV6-4 to TRBJ2-2; 8 positions agree with TRBD2. The germline V gene encodes CDR1 MRHNA and CDR2 SNTAGT. CDR3 length: 19 residues. The junction had 20 bases not matched to a gene; V was cut back by 6 bases and J by 5 bases. Here the CDR3 reads CASRDPSLAGGAITGELFF. DNA of the CDR3: TGTGCCAGCAGAGACCCCTCGTTGGCGGGAGGAGCGATAACCGGGGAGCTGTTTTTT.

This clone has more than one count but fewer than ten. The chain combines TRBV6-5 with TRBJ2-1; D is possibly TRBD1 (8 bases). The V and J ends lost 6 bases and 4 bases respectively, with 16 bases between them. The CDR3 has 15 amino acids. The V gene's germline CDR1 is MNHEY and CDR2 SVGAGI. Here the CDR3 reads CASRPTGGVYNEQFF. In nucleotides, the CDR3 is TGTGCCAGCAGACCAACAGGGGGGGTGTACAATGAGCAGTTCTTC.